This T cell receptor beta chain was found in a study of shared clonotypes between healthy human individuals. The count of this clone is one. The antigen remains unidentified. General observations from the study: All-four-donor shared clonotypes had higher generation probabilities than non-shared clonotypes did. Clonotypes that were shared across a handful of donors made up about 5.1% of naive CD4 clonotypes. Among donors, clonotype sharing was expected to be affected by sequencing depth.

This table comes from immunoSEQ multiplex PCR, and its TCRdb copy is limited to in-frame clones, with some not included. Of roughly 2 million clones in the sample, more than 90% are singletons; the top ten hold over 0.1%. A split of CD4+ cells into CD45RA+ naive and CD45RA-negative memory subsets was performed. The ends lost 10 bases at V and 0 bases at J; junction bases unmatched: 6. Germline V gene sequence: CDR1 ENHRY, CDR2 SYGVKD. CDR3 length: 15 amino acids. Specimen: naive CD4+ T cells sorted from blood. As to subset: CD45RA+ positively selected. This chain joins TRBV10-3 and TRBJ2-6; 7 bases line up with TRBD1. The origin of this receptor is a man between 18 and 29 years old in good health. In DNA form, the CDR3 reads TGTGCCACCGCAGGACAGGTCTCTGGGGCCAACGTCCTGACTTTC. It translates to CATAGQVSGANVLTF.